The rows below give T cell receptor beta chains drawn from one sample of a study of CXCR3-negative and CXCR3-positive naive CD8 T cells. For each CDR3 protein, TCRdb gives one entry from its re-call of the 5' RACE reads, without DNA. The sample has about 84,000 distinct CDR3 sequences. The sequenced sample consisted of naive CXCR3+ CD8+ T cells from blood. The source is a human donor in good health. Some clones in this sample may be carry-over from other donors' samples. The CDR3 runs from the conserved cysteine through the conserved F or W.

CDR3: CASTGGVFEQHF
V: TRBV25-1
J: TRBJ2-7

CDR3: CSVGVANNYEQYF
V: TRBV29-1
J: TRBJ2-7

CDR3: CASSSGSGELFF
V: TRBV12-3/TRBV12-4
J: TRBJ2-2

CDR3: CASSRKVTSSYNEQFF
V: TRBV7-9
J: TRBJ2-1

CDR3: CASSVDVGNTEAFF
V: TRBV9
J: TRBJ1-1

CDR3: CASSELVFDNNEQFF
V: TRBV2
J: TRBJ2-1

CDR3: CSARISSVAETQYF
V: TRBV20-1
J: TRBJ2-5

CDR3: CASLPGESYEQYF
V: TRBV7-6
J: TRBJ2-7

CDR3: CSVQGPGEETQYF
V: TRBV29-1
J: TRBJ2-5

CDR3: CASSYADTGAEAFF
V: TRBV6-2/TRBV6-3
J: TRBJ1-1

CDR3: CASSYSKISYNEQFF
V: TRBV6-2/TRBV6-3
J: TRBJ2-1

CDR3: CASSYSNNPYTGDEQFF
V: TRBV6-5
J: TRBJ2-1

CDR3: CASTLRDLPYEQYF
V: TRBV27
J: TRBJ2-7

CDR3: CSVEGGWNTEAFF
V: TRBV29-1
J: TRBJ1-1

CDR3: CASSYSGRNTGELFF
V: TRBV28
J: TRBJ2-2

CDR3: CASSWGAGQTYEQYF
V: TRBV27
J: TRBJ2-7

CDR3: CASSERDTEAFF
V: TRBV9
J: TRBJ1-1

CDR3: CASSVMRDTYEQYF
V: TRBV28
J: TRBJ2-7

CDR3: CASSLSPGQLYEQYF
V: TRBV28
J: TRBJ2-7

CDR3: CASSQGDSPNEQFF
V: TRBV4-2
J: TRBJ2-1

CDR3: CASSLQAGEVGDNEQFF
V: TRBV4-1
J: TRBJ2-1

CDR3: CAARDRDYSGANVLTF
V: TRBV6-1
J: TRBJ2-6

CDR3: CSVKTGDPGSPLHF
V: TRBV29-1
J: TRBJ1-6

CDR3: CASSQVGTGRIADTQYF
V: TRBV4-1
J: TRBJ2-3

CDR3: CASSLTPSNNEKLFF
V: TRBV28
J: TRBJ1-4

CDR3: CASSLRGNTEAFF
V: TRBV13
J: TRBJ1-1

CDR3: CSVEIWGQSYEQYF
V: TRBV29-1
J: TRBJ2-7